This is a list of T cell receptor beta chains from one sample in a study of T cell responses to AZD1222 COVID-19 vaccine. Method: immunoSEQ multiplex PCR; TCRdb's copy keeps in-frame clones and lacks some. The sample includes 150,000 to 200,000 clones, 80% to 95% of them seen just once. The sequences come from peripheral blood, collected 28 days after the second AZD1222 dose. The origin of the receptors is an adult who received the AZD1222 COVID-19 vaccine. The CDR3 runs from the conserved cysteine through the conserved F or W. Fields, in order: V gene, D gene, clone size, J gene, CDR3 protein, CDR3 DNA. D genes are given only for firm matches. Part of the rows lack a size; the others show once, few, many or a class for expanded clones.

v_gene: TRBV28
d_gene: .
abundance: .
j_gene: TRBJ2-7
CDR3aa: CASSLWGGAKYEQYF
CDR3nt: TGTGCCAGCAGTTTATGGGGGGGCGCAAAATACGAGCAGTACTTC

v_gene: TRBV3-1/TRBV3-2
d_gene: .
abundance: .
j_gene: TRBJ2-5
CDR3aa: CASSPVGLKETQYF
CDR3nt: TGTGCCAGCAGCCCGGTGGGACTCAAAGAGACCCAGTACTTC

v_gene: TRBV15
d_gene: .
abundance: .
j_gene: TRBJ1-4
CDR3aa: CATSRDRGGTNEKLFF
CDR3nt: TGTGCCACCAGCAGAGATAGAGGGGGTACTAATGAAAAACTGTTTTTT

v_gene: TRBV28
d_gene: .
abundance: .
j_gene: TRBJ1-4
CDR3aa: CASSLSEWVATNEKLFF
CDR3nt: TGTGCCAGCAGTCTTAGCGAGTGGGTTGCAACTAATGAAAAACTGTTTTTT

v_gene: TRBV7-8
d_gene: TRBD1
abundance: .
j_gene: TRBJ2-1
CDR3aa: CASRGGQGAWTYNEQFF
CDR3nt: TGTGCCAGCAGGGGGGGACAGGGGGCTTGGACCTACAATGAGCAGTTCTTC

v_gene: TRBV5-4
d_gene: TRBD1
abundance: .
j_gene: TRBJ1-4
CDR3aa: CASSQNRGATNEKLFF
CDR3nt: TGTGCCAGCAGCCAAAACAGGGGAGCAACTAATGAAAAACTGTTTTTT

v_gene: TRBV19
d_gene: .
abundance: .
j_gene: TRBJ1-2
CDR3aa: CASSIGEYGYTF
CDR3nt: TGTGCCAGTAGTATCGGAGAATATGGCTACACCTTC

v_gene: TRBV18
d_gene: TRBD1
abundance: few
j_gene: TRBJ1-1
CDR3aa: CASSPQARMDRDNTEAFF
CDR3nt: TGTGCCAGCTCACCACAAGCACGTATGGACAGGGACAACACTGAAGCTTTCTTT

v_gene: TRBV2
d_gene: TRBD1
abundance: .
j_gene: TRBJ1-1
CDR3aa: CASRDRGWGVNTEAFF
CDR3nt: TGTGCCAGCAGGGACAGGGGATGGGGGGTGAACACTGAAGCTTTCTTT

v_gene: TRBV11-3
d_gene: TRBD1
abundance: .
j_gene: TRBJ1-6
CDR3aa: CASSLGTGNSPLHF
CDR3nt: TGTGCCAGCAGCCTCGGGACAGGCAATTCACCCCTCCACTTT

v_gene: TRBV9
d_gene: TRBD2
abundance: .
j_gene: TRBJ2-2
CDR3aa: CASSVVGSGGAARAGELFF
CDR3nt: TGTGCCAGCAGCGTAGTTGGTAGCGGGGGGGCGGCACGAGCCGGGGAGCTGTTTTTT

v_gene: TRBV6-6
d_gene: TRBD1
abundance: .
j_gene: TRBJ2-7
CDR3aa: CASSYLGRGTYEQYF
CDR3nt: TGTGCCAGCAGTTACCTGGGCAGGGGGACCTACGAGCAGTACTTC

v_gene: TRBV2
d_gene: .
abundance: .
j_gene: TRBJ1-2
CDR3aa: CASSEMRAGYTF
CDR3nt: TGTGCCAGCAGTGAAATGCGAGCTGGCTACACCTTC

v_gene: TRBV21-1
d_gene: .
abundance: .
j_gene: TRBJ2-3
CDR3aa: CASTPNPDTQYF
CDR3nt: TGTGCCAGCACCCCAAACCCAGATACGCAGTATTTT

v_gene: TRBV28
d_gene: TRBD1
abundance: .
j_gene: TRBJ2-7
CDR3aa: CASRQGDRVNEQYF
CDR3nt: TGTGCCAGCAGGCAGGGGGACAGGGTCAACGAGCAGTACTTC

v_gene: TRBV6-5
d_gene: TRBD1
abundance: .
j_gene: TRBJ2-7
CDR3aa: CASTPGTGGFEQYF
CDR3nt: TGTGCCAGCACTCCCGGGACAGGGGGCTTTGAGCAGTACTTC

v_gene: TRBV19
d_gene: TRBD1
abundance: .
j_gene: TRBJ1-2
CDR3aa: CASSNRQGAHNYGYTF
CDR3nt: TGTGCCAGTAGCAATCGACAGGGGGCGCATAACTATGGCTACACCTTC

v_gene: TRBV28
d_gene: TRBD1
abundance: .
j_gene: TRBJ1-4
CDR3aa: CASSAQGPHNEKLFF
CDR3nt: TGTGCCAGCAGTGCACAGGGGCCCCATAATGAAAAACTGTTTTTT

v_gene: TRBV28
d_gene: .
abundance: .
j_gene: TRBJ1-1
CDR3aa: CASSLISVPEAFF
CDR3nt: TGTGCCAGCAGTTTAATAAGTGTCCCTGAAGCTTTCTTT

v_gene: TRBV24-1
d_gene: .
abundance: .
j_gene: TRBJ1-5
CDR3aa: CATSDSLGGQPQHF
CDR3nt: TGTGCCACCAGTGATTCTCTTGGGGGACAGCCCCAGCATTTT

v_gene: TRBV3-1/TRBV3-2
d_gene: TRBD2
abundance: .
j_gene: TRBJ2-2
CDR3aa: CASSRGLADSGELFF
CDR3nt: TGTGCCAGCAGCCGGGGACTAGCGGATTCCGGGGAGCTGTTTTTT

v_gene: TRBV9
d_gene: .
abundance: .
j_gene: TRBJ2-7
CDR3aa: CASSAREGYYEQYF
CDR3nt: TGTGCCAGCAGCGCTCGAGAGGGGTACTACGAGCAGTACTTC

v_gene: TRBV10-3
d_gene: .
abundance: .
j_gene: TRBJ2-2
CDR3aa: CAISGGALAGELFF
CDR3nt: TGTGCCATCAGTGGAGGGGCCCTTGCCGGGGAGCTGTTTTTT

v_gene: TRBV7-7
d_gene: .
abundance: .
j_gene: TRBJ2-7
CDR3aa: CASSPSGEQLEQYF
CDR3nt: TGTGCCAGCAGCCCCTCGGGCGAACAGCTCGAGCAGTACTTC

v_gene: TRBV19
d_gene: TRBD1
abundance: .
j_gene: TRBJ1-6
CDR3aa: CASTTERQGAVSSPLHF
CDR3nt: TGTGCCAGTACTACCGAACGGCAGGGGGCTGTTAGTTCACCCCTCCACTTT

v_gene: TRBV5-1
d_gene: .
abundance: .
j_gene: TRBJ1-2
CDR3aa: CASSLDGSGVYGYTF
CDR3nt: TGCGCCAGCAGCTTGGACGGGTCAGGCGTTTATGGCTACACCTTC

v_gene: TRBV29-1
d_gene: TRBD2
abundance: .
j_gene: TRBJ2-7
CDR3aa: CSVGGLARYEQYF
CDR3nt: TGCAGCGTCGGAGGACTAGCGAGGTACGAGCAGTACTTC

v_gene: TRBV2
d_gene: .
abundance: .
j_gene: TRBJ2-1
CDR3aa: CARDPTGEQFF
CDR3nt: TGTGCCAGGGACCCGACGGGTGAGCAGTTCTTC

v_gene: TRBV7-8
d_gene: TRBD1
abundance: .
j_gene: TRBJ2-7
CDR3aa: CASSFQGVSYEQYF
CDR3nt: TGTGCCAGCAGCTTTCAGGGGGTATCGTACGAGCAGTACTTC

v_gene: TRBV10-2
d_gene: TRBD2
abundance: .
j_gene: TRBJ2-7
CDR3aa: CASSPSGGRYEQYF
CDR3nt: TGCGCCAGCAGTCCAAGCGGGGGGAGGTACGAGCAGTACTTC

v_gene: TRBV10-3
d_gene: TRBD1
abundance: .
j_gene: TRBJ2-5
CDR3aa: CAIGQGASETQYF
CDR3nt: TGTGCCATCGGGCAGGGGGCATCAGAGACCCAGTACTTC

v_gene: TRBV18
d_gene: .
abundance: .
j_gene: TRBJ2-2
CDR3aa: CASSTKLVGDTGELFF
CDR3nt: TGTGCCAGCTCAACCAAACTAGTAGGGGACACCGGGGAGCTGTTTTTT

v_gene: TRBV14
d_gene: .
abundance: .
j_gene: TRBJ1-1
CDR3aa: CASSQGTGNTEAFF
CDR3nt: TGTGCCAGCAGCCAAGGGACGGGGAACACTGAAGCTTTCTTT

v_gene: TRBV18
d_gene: TRBD1
abundance: .
j_gene: TRBJ1-4
CDR3aa: CASSQTGERTNEKLFF
CDR3nt: TGTGCCAGCTCACAAACAGGGGAACGTACTAATGAAAAACTGTTTTTT

v_gene: TRBV19
d_gene: TRBD2
abundance: .
j_gene: TRBJ2-1
CDR3aa: CASNRREGRDEQFF
CDR3nt: TGTGCCAGTAACCGGCGGGAGGGGAGGGATGAGCAGTTCTTC

v_gene: TRBV19
d_gene: .
abundance: .
j_gene: TRBJ1-2
CDR3aa: CASKGGYTF
CDR3nt: TGTGCCAGTAAAGGAGGCTACACCTTC

v_gene: TRBV28
d_gene: .
abundance: .
j_gene: TRBJ2-1
CDR3aa: CASSLTSLGDEQFF
CDR3nt: TGTGCCAGCAGTTTAACTAGCCTTGGCGATGAGCAGTTCTTC

v_gene: TRBV24-1
d_gene: .
abundance: .
j_gene: TRBJ2-7
CDR3aa: CATSDGVRYEQYF
CDR3nt: TGTGCCACCAGTGATGGGGTCCGCTACGAGCAGTACTTC

v_gene: TRBV15
d_gene: .
abundance: .
j_gene: TRBJ2-2
CDR3aa: CATSLIRGSGELFF
CDR3nt: TGTGCCACCAGCCTTATTCGGGGGTCCGGGGAGCTGTTTTTT

v_gene: TRBV6-5
d_gene: .
abundance: .
j_gene: TRBJ1-2
CDR3aa: CASTYGRAYGYTF
CDR3nt: TGTGCCAGCACCTACGGACGGGCCTATGGCTACACCTTC